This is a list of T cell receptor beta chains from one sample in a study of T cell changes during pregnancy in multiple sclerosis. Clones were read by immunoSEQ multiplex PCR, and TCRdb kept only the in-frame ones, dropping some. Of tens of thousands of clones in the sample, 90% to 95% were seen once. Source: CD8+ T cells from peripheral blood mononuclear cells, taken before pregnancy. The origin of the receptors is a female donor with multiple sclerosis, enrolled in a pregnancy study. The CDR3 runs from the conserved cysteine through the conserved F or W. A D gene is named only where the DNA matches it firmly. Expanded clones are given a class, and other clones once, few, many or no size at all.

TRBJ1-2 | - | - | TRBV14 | CASKPEGFGNYGYTF | TGTGCCAGTAAACCTGAGGGCTTCGGTAACTATGGCTACACCTTC
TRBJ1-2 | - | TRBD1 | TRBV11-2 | CASNPIITGAQNYGYTF | TGTGCCAGCAATCCAATAATCACAGGGGCCCAGAACTATGGCTACACCTTC
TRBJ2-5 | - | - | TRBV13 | CASSFRGDQETQYF | TGTGCCAGCAGCTTCAGAGGAGACCAAGAGACCCAGTACTTC
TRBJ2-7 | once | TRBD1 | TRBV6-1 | CASRNRGPYEQYF | TGTGCCAGCAGAAACAGGGGGCCCTACGAGCAGTACTTC
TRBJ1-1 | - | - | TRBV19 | CASSIGAGENTEAFF | TGTGCCAGTAGTATAGGGGCAGGGGAGAACACTGAAGCTTTCTTT
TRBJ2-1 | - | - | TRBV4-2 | CASSQGPGDSGNEQFF | TGTGCCAGCAGCCAAGGCCCTGGGGATAGCGGCAATGAGCAGTTCTTC
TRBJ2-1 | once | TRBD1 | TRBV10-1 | CASSEDTYRGVHCYNEQFF | TGCGCCAGCAGTGAAGATACCTACAGGGGGGTCCATTGCTACAATGAGCAGTTCTTC
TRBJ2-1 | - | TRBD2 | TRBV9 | CASSNPSGGGGGYNEQFF | TGTGCCAGCAGCAACCCTAGCGGGGGCGGCGGAGGTTACAATGAGCAGTTCTTC
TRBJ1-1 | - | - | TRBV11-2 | CASSRTGTEAFF | TGTGCCAGCAGCCGAACAGGGACTGAAGCTTTCTTT
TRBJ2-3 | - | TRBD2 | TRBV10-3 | CAISNLLAGSTDTQYF | TGTGCCATCAGTAATCTACTAGCGGGAAGCACAGATACGCAGTATTTT
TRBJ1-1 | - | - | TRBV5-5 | CASSLVTGDWAFF | TGTGCCAGCAGCTTGGTTACCGGGGATTGGGCTTTCTTT
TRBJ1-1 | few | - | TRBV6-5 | CASSPGQRGSEAFF | TGTGCCAGCAGCCCCGGACAGCGGGGGTCTGAAGCTTTCTTT
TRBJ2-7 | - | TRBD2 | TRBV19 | CASTPGSGGSYEQYF | TGTGCCAGTACCCCCGGGAGCGGGGGCTCCTACGAGCAGTACTTC
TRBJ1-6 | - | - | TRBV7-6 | CASSPASSTGPLHF | TGTGCCAGCAGTCCCGCCAGTTCCACGGGTCCCCTCCACTTT
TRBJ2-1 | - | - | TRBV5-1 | CASSLLFIGGERSYNEQFF | TGCGCCAGCAGCTTGTTGTTTATAGGGGGGGAGAGGTCCTACAATGAGCAGTTCTTC
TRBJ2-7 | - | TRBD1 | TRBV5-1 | CASSFQGQGYEQYF | TGCGCCAGCAGCTTTCAGGGACAGGGCTACGAGCAGTACTTC
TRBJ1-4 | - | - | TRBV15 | CATSRKGRGEKLFF | TGTGCCACCAGCAGAAAAGGGAGGGGTGAAAAACTGTTTTTT
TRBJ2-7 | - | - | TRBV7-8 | CASSLVSAGYEQYF | TGTGCCAGCAGCTTAGTTTCGGCAGGGTACGAGCAGTACTTC
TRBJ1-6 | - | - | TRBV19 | CATTASGSSYNSPLHF | TGTGCCACCACGGCCTCGGGTAGCTCCTATAATTCACCCCTCCACTTT
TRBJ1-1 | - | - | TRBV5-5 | CASSSTGTLYTEAFF | TGTGCCAGCAGCTCGACCGGGACACTTTACACTGAAGCTTTCTTT
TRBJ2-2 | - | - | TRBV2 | CASSEALRGPRANTGELFF | TGTGCCAGCAGTGAAGCGCTTCGAGGGCCACGAGCGAACACCGGGGAGCTGTTTTTT
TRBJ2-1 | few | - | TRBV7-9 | CASSRNLEEQFF | TGTGCCAGCAGCCGTAATTTAGAGGAGCAGTTCTTC
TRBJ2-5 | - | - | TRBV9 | CASSVDGSGGETQYF | TGTGCCAGCAGCGTAGACGGTAGCGGAGGGGAGACCCAGTACTTC
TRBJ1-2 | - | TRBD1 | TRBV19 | CASSMGQGAWGYTF | TGTGCCAGTAGTATGGGACAGGGGGCGTGGGGCTACACCTTC